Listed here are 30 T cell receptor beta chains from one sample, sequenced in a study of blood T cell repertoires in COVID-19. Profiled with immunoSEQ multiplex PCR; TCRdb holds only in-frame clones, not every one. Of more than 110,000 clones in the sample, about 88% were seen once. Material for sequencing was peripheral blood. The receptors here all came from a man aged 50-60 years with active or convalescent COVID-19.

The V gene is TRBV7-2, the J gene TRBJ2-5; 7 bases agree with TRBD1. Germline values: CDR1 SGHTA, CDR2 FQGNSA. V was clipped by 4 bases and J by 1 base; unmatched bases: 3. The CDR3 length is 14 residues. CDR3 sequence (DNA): TGTGCCAGCAGCTCGACAGGGCGCCAAGAGACCCAGTACTTC. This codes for CASSSTGRQETQYF.

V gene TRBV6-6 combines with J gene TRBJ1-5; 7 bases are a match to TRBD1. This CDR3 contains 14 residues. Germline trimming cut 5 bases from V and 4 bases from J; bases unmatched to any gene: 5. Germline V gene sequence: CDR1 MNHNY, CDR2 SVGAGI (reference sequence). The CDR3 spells CASSRQGGNQPQHF. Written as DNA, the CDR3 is TGTGCCAGCAGTCGACAGGGTGGGAATCAGCCCCAGCATTTT.

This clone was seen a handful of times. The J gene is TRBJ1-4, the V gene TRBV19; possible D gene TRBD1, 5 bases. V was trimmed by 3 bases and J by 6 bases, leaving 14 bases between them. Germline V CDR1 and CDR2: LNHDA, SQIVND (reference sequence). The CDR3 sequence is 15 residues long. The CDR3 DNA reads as TGTGCCAGTAGTATCGGAGGGGTGTACGATGAAAAACTGTTTTTT. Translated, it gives CASSIGGVYDEKLFF.

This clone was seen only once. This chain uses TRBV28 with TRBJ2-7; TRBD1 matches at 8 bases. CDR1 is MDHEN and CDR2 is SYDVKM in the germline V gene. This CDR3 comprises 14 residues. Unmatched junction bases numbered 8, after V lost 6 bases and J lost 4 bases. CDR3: CASRPGQDAYEQYF. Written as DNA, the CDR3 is TGTGCCAGCAGGCCGGGACAGGATGCTTACGAGCAGTACTTC. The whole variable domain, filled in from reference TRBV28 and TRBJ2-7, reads DVKVTQSSRYLVKRTGEKVFLECVQDMDHENMFWYRQDPGLGLRLIYFSYDVKMKEKGDIPEGYSVSREKKERFSLILESASTNQTSMYLCASRPGQDAYEQYFGPGTRLTVT.

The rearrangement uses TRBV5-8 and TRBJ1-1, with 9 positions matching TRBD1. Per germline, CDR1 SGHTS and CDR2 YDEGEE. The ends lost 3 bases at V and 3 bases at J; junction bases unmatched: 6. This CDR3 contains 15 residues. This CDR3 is CASSSGTGRYTEAFF. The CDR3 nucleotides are TGTGCCAGCAGCTCCGGGACAGGGAGGTACACTGAAGCTTTCTTT.

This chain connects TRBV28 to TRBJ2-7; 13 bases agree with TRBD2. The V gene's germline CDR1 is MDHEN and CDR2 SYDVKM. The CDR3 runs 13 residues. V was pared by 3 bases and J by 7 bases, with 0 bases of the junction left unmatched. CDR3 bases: TGTGCCAGCAGTTTGGGACTAGCGGGAGAGCAGTACTTC. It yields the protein CASSLGLAGEQYF.

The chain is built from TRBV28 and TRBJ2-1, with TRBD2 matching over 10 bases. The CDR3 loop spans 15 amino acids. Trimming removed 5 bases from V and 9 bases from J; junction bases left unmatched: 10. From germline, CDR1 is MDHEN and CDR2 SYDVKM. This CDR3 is CASSPLSGRLGEQFF. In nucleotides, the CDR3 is TGTGCCAGCAGTCCCCTTAGCGGGAGGCTGGGTGAGCAGTTCTTC.

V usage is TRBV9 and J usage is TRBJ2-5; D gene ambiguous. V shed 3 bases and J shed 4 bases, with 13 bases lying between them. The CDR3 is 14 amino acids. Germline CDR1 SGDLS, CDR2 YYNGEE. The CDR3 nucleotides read TGTGCCAGCAGCGCCGACCGCGGTCCAGAGACCCAGTACTTC. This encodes CASSADRGPETQYF. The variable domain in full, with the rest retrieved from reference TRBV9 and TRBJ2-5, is DSGVTQTPKHLITATGQRVTLRCSPRSGDLSVYWYQQSLDQGLQFLIQYYNGEERAKGNILERFSAQQFPDLHSELNLSSLELGDSALYFCASSADRGPETQYFGPGTRLLVL.

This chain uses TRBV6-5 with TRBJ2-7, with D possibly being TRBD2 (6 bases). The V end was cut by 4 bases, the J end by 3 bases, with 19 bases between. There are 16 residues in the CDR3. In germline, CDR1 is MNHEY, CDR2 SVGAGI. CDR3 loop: CASSSISRGIYYEQYF. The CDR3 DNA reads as TGTGCCAGCAGTTCTATTTCCCGCGGGATATACTACGAGCAGTACTTC.

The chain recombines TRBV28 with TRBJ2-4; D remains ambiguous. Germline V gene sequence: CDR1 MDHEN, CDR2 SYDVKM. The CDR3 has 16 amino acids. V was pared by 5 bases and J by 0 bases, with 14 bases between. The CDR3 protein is CASSAREFLAKNIQYF. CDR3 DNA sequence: TGTGCCAGCAGTGCTCGTGAGTTCCTAGCCAAAAACATTCAGTACTTC.

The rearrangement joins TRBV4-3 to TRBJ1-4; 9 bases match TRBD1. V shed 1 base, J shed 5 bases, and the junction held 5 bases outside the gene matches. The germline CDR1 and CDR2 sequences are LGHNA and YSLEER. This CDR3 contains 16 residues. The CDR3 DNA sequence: TGCGCCAGCAGCCAAGGAGCGGGGACAGGGAATGAAAAACTGTTTTTT. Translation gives CASSQGAGTGNEKLFF.

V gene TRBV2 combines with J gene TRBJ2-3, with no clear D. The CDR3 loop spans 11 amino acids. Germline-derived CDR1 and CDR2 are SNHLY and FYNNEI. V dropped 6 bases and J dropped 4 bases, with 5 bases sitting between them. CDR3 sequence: CASSYPDTQYF. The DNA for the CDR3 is TGTGCCAGCAGCTATCCAGATACGCAGTATTTT.

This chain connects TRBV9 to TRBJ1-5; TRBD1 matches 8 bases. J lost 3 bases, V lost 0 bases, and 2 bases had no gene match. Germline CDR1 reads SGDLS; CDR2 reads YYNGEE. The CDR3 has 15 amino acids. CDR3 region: CASSVGTGPNQPQHF. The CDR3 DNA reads TGTGCCAGCAGCGTAGGGACAGGGCCCAATCAGCCCCAGCATTTT.

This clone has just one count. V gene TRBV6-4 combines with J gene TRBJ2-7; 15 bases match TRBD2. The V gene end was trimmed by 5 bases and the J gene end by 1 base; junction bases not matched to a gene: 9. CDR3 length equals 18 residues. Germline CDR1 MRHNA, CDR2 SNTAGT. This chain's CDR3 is CASSLRGGLAGGSYEQYF. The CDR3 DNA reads TGTGCCAGCAGTCTTCGCGGGGGACTAGCGGGAGGTTCCTACGAGCAGTACTTC.

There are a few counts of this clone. CDR3 DNA sequence: TGTGCCAGCAGTGCAAACGGGTGGACAGGGGCTTCTAATGAAAAACTGTTTTTT. It encodes CASSANGWTGASNEKLFF. The J gene is TRBJ1-4, the V gene TRBV6-1, with 9 bases aligning to TRBD1. V was clipped by 4 bases and J by 3 bases; unmatched bases: 12. CDR3 length: 18 residues. CDR1 and CDR2 from the germline V gene are MNHNS and SASEGT.

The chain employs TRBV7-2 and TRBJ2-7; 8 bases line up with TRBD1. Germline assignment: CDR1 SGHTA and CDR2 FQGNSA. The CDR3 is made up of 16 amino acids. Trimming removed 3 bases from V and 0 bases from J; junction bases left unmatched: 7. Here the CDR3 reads CASSFYRDRSSYEQYF. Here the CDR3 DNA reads TGTGCCAGCAGCTTTTACCGGGACAGGAGCTCCTACGAGCAGTACTTC. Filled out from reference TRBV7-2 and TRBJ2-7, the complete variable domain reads GAGVSQSPSNKVTEKGKDVELRCDPISGHTALYWYRQSLGQGLEFLIYFQGNSAPDKSGLPSDRFSAERTGGSVSTLTIQRTQQEDSAVYLCASSFYRDRSSYEQYFGPGTRLTVT.

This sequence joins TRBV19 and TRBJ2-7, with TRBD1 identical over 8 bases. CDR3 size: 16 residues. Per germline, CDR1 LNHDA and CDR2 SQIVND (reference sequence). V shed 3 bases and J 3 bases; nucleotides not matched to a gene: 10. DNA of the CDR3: TGTGCCAGTAGTATCCCCGGACAGGGATCGGGCTACGAGCAGTACTTC. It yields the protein CASSIPGQGSGYEQYF.

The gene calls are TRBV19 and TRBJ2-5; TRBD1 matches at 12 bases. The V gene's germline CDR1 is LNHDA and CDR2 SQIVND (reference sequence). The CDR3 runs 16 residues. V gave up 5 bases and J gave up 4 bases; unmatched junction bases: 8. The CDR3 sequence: CASSSGTGGPAETQYF. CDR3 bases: TGTGCCAGTAGTTCCGGGACAGGGGGCCCGGCAGAGACCCAGTACTTC.

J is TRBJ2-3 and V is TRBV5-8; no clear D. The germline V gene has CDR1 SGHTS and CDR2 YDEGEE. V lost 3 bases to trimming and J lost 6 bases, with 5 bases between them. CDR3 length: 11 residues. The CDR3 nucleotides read TGTGCCAGCAGCTCACTGGATACGCAGTATTTT. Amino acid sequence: CASSSLDTQYF.

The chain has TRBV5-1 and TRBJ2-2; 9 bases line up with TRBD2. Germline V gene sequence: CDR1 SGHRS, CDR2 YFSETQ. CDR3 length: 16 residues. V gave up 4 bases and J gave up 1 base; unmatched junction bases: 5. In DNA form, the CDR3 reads TGCGCCAGCAGCCTGGGAGCGGGAGGGAACACCGGGGAGCTGTTTTTT. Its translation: CASSLGAGGNTGELFF.

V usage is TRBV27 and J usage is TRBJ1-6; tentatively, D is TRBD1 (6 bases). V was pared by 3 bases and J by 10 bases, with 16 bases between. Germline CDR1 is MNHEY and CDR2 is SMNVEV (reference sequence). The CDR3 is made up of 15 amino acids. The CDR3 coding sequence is TGTGCCAGCAGTTTTGCAGGGGAAGGAAAGTCACCCCTCCACTTT. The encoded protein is CASSFAGEGKSPLHF.

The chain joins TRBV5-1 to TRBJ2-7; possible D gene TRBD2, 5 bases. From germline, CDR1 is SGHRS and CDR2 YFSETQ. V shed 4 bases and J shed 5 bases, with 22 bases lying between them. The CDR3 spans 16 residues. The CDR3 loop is CASSHSNGWTGDEQYF. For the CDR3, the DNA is TGCGCCAGCAGCCATAGTAATGGATGGACCGGGGACGAGCAGTACTTC.

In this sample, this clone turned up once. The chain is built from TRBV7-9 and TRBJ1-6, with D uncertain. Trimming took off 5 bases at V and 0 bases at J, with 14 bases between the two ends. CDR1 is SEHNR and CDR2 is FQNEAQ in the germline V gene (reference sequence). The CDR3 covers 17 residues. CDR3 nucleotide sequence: TGTGCCAGCAGCCCTCTCGGAGGGAACTCCTATAATTCACCCCTCCACTTT. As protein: CASSPLGGNSYNSPLHF.

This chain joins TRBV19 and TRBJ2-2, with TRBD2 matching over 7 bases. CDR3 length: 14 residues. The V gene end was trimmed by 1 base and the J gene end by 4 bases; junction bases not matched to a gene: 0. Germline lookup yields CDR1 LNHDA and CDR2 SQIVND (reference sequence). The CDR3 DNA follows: TGTGCCAGTAGTATAGGGGGGGGCACCGGGGAGCTGTTTTTT. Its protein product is CASSIGGGTGELFF.

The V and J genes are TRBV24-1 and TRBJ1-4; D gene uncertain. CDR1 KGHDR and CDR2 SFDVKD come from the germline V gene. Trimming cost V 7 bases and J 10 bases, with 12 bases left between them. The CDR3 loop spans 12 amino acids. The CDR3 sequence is CATSSPVGKLFF. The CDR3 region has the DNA TGTGCCACCAGCTCACCGGTCGGAAAACTGTTTTTT.

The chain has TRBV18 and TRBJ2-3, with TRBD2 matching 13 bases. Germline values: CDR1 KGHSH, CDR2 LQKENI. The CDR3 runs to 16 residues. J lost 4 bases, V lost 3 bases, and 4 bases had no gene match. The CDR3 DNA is TGTGCCAGCTCACCTCCGGGACTAGCGGGATCAGATACGCAGTATTTT. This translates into CASSPPGLAGSDTQYF.

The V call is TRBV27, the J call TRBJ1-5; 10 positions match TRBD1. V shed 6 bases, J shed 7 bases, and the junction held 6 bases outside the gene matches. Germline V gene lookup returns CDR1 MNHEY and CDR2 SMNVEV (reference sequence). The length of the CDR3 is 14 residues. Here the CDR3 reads CASSPTGGHQPQHF. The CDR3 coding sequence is TGTGCCAGCAGCCCGACAGGGGGCCACCAGCCCCAGCATTTT.

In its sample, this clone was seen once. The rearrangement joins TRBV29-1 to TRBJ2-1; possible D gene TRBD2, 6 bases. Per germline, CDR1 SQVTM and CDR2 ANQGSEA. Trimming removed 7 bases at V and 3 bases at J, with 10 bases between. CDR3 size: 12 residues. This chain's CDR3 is CSALASYNEQFF. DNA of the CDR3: TGCAGCGCGCTAGCGAGCTACAATGAGCAGTTCTTC.

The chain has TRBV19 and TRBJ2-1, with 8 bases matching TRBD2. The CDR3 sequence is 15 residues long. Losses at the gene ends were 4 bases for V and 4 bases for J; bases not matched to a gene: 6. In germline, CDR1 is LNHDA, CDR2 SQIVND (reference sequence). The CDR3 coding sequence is TGTGCCAGTAGTAGAACGGGAGGGCCATACAATGAGCAGTTCTTC. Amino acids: CASSRTGGPYNEQFF.

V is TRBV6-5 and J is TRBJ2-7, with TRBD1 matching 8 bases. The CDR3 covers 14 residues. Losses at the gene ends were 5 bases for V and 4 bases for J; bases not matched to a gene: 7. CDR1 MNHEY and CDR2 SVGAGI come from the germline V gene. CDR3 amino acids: CASSRTGLRYEQYF. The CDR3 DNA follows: TGTGCCAGCAGTAGGACAGGGTTAAGGTACGAGCAGTACTTC.